Below, one T cell receptor (beta chain) is given with its context. This entry comes from a study of OX40 agonist ivuxolimab in advanced cancers. About the research overall: Partial responses occurred in Three dose-escalation patients, one with hepatocellular carcinoma and two with cutaneous melanoma.

This CDR3 region has 15 residues. The germline V gene has CDR1 SGHRS and CDR2 YFSETQ. V was clipped by 5 bases and J by 6 bases, with 20 bases between them. Assay: immunoSEQ multiplex PCR; the TCRdb copy retains only in-frame clones and omits some. The sample lists tens of thousands of clones, about nine tenths occurring once. The sequence derives from an adult with an advanced solid tumor such as melanoma, head and neck, liver or kidney cancer. Sequences were derived from CD4+ or CD8+ T cells sorted from blood, sampled in a trial of the OX40 agonist ivuxolimab. The chain is built from TRBV5-1 and TRBJ1-2, with D possibly matching TRBD1 (5 bases). The CDR3 is CASRSGTAVVNGYTF. The CDR3 nucleotides read TGCGCCAGCAGGTCGGGGACCGCAGTCGTGAATGGCTACACCTTC.